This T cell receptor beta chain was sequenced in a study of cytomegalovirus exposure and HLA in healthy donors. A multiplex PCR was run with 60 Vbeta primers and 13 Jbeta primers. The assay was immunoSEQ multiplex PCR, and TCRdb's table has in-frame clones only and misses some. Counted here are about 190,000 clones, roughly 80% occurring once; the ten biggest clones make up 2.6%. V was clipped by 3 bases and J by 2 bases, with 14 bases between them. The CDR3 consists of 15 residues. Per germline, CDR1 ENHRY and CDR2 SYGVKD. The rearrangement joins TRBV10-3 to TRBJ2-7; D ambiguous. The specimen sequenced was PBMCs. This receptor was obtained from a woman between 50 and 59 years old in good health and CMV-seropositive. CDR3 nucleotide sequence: TGTGCCATCAGTGAACCGAGACTCACTCCCTACGAGCAGTACTTC. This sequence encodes CAISEPRLTPYEQYF.